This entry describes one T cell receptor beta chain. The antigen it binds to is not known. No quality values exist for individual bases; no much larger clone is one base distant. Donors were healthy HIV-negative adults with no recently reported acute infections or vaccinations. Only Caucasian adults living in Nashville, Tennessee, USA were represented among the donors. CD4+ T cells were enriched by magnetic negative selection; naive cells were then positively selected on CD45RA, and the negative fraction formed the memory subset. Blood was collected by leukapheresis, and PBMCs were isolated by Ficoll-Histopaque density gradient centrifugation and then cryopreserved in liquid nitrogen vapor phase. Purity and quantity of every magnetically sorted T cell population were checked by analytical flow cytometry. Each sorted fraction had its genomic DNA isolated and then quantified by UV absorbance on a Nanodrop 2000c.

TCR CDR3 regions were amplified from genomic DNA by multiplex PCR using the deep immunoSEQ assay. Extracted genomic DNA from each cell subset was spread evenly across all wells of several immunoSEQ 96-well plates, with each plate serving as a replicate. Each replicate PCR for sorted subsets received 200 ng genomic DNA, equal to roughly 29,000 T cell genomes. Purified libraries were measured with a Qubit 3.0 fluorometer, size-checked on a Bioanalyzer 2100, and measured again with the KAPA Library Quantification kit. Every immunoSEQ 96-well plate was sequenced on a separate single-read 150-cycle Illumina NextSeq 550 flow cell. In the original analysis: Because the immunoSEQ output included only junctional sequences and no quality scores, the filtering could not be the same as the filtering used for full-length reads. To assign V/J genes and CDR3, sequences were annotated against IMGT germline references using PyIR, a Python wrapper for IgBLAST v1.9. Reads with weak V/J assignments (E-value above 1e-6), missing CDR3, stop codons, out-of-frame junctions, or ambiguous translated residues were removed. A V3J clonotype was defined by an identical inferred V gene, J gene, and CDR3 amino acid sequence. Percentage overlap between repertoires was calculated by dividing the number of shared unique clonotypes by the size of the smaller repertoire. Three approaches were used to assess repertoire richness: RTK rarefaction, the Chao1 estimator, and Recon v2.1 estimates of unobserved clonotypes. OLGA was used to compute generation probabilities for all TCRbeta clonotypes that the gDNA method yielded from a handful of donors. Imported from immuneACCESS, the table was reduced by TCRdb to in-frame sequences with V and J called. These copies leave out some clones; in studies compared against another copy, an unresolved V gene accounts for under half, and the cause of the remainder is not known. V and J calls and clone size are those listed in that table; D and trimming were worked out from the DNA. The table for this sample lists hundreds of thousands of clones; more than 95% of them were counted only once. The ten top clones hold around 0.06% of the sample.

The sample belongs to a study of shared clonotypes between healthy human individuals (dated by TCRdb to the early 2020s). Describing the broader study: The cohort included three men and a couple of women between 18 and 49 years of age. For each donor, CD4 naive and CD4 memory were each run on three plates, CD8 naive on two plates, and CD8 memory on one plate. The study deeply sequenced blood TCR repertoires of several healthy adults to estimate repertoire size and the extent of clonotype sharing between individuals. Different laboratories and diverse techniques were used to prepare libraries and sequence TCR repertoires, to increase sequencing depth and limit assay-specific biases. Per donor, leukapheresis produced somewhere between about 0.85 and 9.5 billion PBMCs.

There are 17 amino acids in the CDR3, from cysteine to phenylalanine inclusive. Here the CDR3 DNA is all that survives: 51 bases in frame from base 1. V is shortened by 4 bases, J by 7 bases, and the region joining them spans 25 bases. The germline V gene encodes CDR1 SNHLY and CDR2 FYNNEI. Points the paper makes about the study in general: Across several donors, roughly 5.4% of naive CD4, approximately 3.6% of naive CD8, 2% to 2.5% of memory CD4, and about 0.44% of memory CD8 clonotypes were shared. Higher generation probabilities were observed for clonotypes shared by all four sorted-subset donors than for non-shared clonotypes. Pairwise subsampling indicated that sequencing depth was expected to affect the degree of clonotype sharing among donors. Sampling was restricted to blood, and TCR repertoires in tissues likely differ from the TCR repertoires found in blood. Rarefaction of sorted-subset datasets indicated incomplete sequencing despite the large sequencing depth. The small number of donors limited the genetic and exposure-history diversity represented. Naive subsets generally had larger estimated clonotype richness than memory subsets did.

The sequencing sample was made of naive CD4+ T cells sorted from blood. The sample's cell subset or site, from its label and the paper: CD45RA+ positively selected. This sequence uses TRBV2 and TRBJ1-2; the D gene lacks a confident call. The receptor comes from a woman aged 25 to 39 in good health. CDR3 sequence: CASSGKLGGRGDSGYTF. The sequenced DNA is TGTGCCAGCAGTGGGAAGTTAGGAGGAAGAGGTGACTCTGGCTACACCTTC.